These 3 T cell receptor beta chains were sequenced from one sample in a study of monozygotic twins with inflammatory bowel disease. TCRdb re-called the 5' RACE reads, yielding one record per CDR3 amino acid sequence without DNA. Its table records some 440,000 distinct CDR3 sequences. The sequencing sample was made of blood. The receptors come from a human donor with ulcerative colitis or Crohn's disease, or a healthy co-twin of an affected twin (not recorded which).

This CDR3 is CASSLGGGTTDTQYF. The rearrangement uses TRBV11-2 and TRBJ2-3; the D gene TCRdb calls, TRBD1, cannot be checked with no DNA. The CDR3 runs to 15 residues. In germline, CDR1 is SGHAT, CDR2 FQNNGV. Full variable domain (outside the CDR3, taken from reference TRBV11-2 and TRBJ2-3): EAGVAQSPRYKIIEKRQSVAFWCNPISGHATLYWYQQILGQGPKLLIQFQNNGVVDDSQLPKDRFSAERLKGVDSTLKIQPAKLEDSAVYLCASSLGGGTTDTQYFGPGTRLTVL.

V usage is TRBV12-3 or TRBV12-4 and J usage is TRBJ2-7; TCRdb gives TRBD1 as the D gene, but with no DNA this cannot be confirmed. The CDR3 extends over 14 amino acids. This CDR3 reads CASRDRGNGYEQYF.

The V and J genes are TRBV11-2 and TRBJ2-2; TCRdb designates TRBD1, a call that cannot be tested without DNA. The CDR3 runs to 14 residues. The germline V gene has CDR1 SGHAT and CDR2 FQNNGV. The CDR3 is CASSPQSPIGELFF.